Shown below are 6 T cell receptor beta chains from a single sample sequenced in a study of Ad26.COV2.S vaccination and SARS-CoV-2 variants. Assay used: immunoSEQ multiplex PCR; TCRdb lists only in-frame clones, some missing. The table includes about 390,000 clones, about 88% detected once. The treatment: 15 to 20 received Ad26.COV2.S at low or high dose, single or two shots; 5 received placebo; per-sample allocation not given. After the first vaccine or placebo injection, samples were drawn on day 63. The starting material was peripheral blood, obtained in a trial of Ad26.COV2.S vaccine versus placebo. These receptors were obtained from a person between 18 and 60 years old who received the Ad26.COV2.S COVID-19 vaccine or a placebo.

The chain has TRBV15 and TRBJ2-1; 11 bases line up with TRBD2. This CDR3 region has 16 residues. With V trimmed by 3 bases and J by 3 bases, 4 bases remained unmatched. From germline, CDR1 is LNHNV and CDR2 YYDKDF (reference sequence). The CDR3, as DNA: TGTGCCACCAGCAGGGGGGGACTAGCGGACTACAATGAGCAGTTCTTC. It specifies CATSRGGLADYNEQFF.

The chain couples TRBV7-6 to TRBJ1-6; a weak D match, TRBD1 (6 bases). This CDR3 has 18 amino acids. The V end was cut by 2 bases, the J end by 0 bases, with 14 bases between. Germline-derived CDR1 and CDR2 are SGHVS and FNYEAQ. CDR3 coding DNA: TGTGCCAGCAGCTTAATGGCCAGGGGAAGCTCCTATAATTCACCCCTCCACTTT. Translated, it gives CASSLMARGSSYNSPLHF.

The chain uses TRBV30 and TRBJ2-7, with D perhaps assigned TRBD1 or TRBD2 (6 bases each). The CDR3 runs to 13 residues. V was trimmed by 0 bases and J by 11 bases, leaving 17 bases between them. The germline gives CDR1 GTSNPN, CDR2 SVGIG (reference sequence). The CDR3 DNA reads as TGTGCCTGGAGTGTGGACGGCAGGGGAGGAGAGTACTTC. It is translated as CAWSVDGRGGEYF.

The J gene is TRBJ1-2, the V gene TRBV7-9, with D uncertain. Trimming removed 2 bases at V and 8 bases at J, with 9 bases between. The germline V gene has CDR1 SEHNR and CDR2 FQNEAQ (reference sequence). The CDR3 is made up of 12 amino acids. In DNA form, the CDR3 reads TGTGCCAGCAGCTTAAGCTTCGGGGGCTACACCTTC. It encodes CASSLSFGGYTF.

The rearrangement links TRBV20-1 to TRBJ2-1, with a tentative D call TRBD2 (5 bases). Germline V gene data show CDR1 as DFQATT and CDR2 as SNEGSKA (reference sequence). V lost 3 bases and J lost 8, with 17 bases in between. There are 14 residues in the CDR3. CDR3 bases: TGCAGTGCTAGTGCGGGCTCGGGATCGGATGAGCAGTTCTTC. This encodes CSASAGSGSDEQFF.

This chain connects TRBV7-9 to TRBJ1-4; 8 bases line up with TRBD1. V was pared by 5 bases and J by 8 bases, with 13 bases of the junction left unmatched. The CDR3 covers 16 residues. The germline V gene encodes CDR1 SEHNR and CDR2 FQNEAQ (reference sequence). The CDR3 DNA sequence: TGTGCCAGCAGCCCTCCCGGTGGGACAGGTCTAGAAAAACTGTTTTTT. This gives the protein CASSPPGGTGLEKLFF.